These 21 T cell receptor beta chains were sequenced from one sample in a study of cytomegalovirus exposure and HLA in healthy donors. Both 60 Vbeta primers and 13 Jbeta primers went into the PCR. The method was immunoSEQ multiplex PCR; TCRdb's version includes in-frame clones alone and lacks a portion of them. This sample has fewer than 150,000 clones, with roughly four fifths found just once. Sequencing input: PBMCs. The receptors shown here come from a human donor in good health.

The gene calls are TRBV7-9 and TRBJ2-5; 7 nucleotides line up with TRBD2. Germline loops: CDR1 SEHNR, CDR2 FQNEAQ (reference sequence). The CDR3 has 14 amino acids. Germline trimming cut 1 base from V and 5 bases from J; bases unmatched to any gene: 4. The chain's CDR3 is CASSLEGGEETQYF. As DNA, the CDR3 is TGTGCCAGCAGCTTAGAGGGAGGGGAGGAGACCCAGTACTTC.

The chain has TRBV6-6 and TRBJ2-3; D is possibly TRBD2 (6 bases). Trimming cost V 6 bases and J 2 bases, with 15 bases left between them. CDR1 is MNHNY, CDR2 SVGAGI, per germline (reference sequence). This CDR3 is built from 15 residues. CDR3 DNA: TGTGCCAGCAGCCCGGTTTGGGGGGACACAGATACGCAGTATTTT. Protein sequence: CASSPVWGDTDTQYF.

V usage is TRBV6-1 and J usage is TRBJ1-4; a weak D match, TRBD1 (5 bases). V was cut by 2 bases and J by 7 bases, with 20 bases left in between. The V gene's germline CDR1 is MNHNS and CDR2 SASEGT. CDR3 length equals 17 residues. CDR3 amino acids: CASSEWNRLISGEKLFF. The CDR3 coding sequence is TGTGCCAGCAGTGAATGGAACAGGTTGATTTCGGGTGAAAAACTGTTTTTT.

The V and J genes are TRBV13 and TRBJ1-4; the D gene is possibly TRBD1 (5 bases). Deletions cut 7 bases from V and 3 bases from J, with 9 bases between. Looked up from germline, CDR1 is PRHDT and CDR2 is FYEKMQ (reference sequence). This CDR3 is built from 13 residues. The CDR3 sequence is CASTSGANEKLFF. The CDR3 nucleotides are TGTGCCAGCACCTCGGGGGCTAATGAAAAACTGTTTTTT. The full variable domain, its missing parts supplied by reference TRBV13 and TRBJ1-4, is AAGVIQSPRHLIKEKRETATLKCYPIPRHDTVYWYQQGPGQDPQFLISFYEKMQSDKGSIPDRFSAQQFSDYHSELNMSSLELGDSALYFCASTSGANEKLFFGSGTQLSVL.

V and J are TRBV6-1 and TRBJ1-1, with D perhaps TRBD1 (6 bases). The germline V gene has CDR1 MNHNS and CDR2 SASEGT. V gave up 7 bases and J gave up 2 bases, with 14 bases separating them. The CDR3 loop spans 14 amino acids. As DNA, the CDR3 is TGTGCCAGCAAAACTAGACAGGTTAACACTGAAGCTTTCTTT. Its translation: CASKTRQVNTEAFF.

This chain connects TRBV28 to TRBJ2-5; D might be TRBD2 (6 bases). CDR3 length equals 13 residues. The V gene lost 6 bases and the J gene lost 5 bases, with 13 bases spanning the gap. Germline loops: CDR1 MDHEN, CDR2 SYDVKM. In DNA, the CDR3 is TGTGCCAGCAGCAAAGGTGGAGGGGAGACCCAGTACTTC. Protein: CASSKGGGETQYF.

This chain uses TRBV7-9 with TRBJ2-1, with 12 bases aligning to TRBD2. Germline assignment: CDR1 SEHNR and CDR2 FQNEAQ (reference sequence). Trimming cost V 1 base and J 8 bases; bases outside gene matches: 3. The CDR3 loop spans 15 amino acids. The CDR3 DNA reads TGTGCCAGCAGCTTAGAGACTAGCGGGGGTGATGAGCAGTTCTTC. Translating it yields CASSLETSGGDEQFF.

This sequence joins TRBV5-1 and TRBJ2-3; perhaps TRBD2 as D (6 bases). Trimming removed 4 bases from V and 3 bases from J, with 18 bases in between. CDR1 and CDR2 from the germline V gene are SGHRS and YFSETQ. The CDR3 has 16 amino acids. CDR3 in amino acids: CASSLIGGYGTDTQYF. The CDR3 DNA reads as TGCGCCAGCAGCCTTATCGGGGGATATGGTACAGATACGCAGTATTTT.

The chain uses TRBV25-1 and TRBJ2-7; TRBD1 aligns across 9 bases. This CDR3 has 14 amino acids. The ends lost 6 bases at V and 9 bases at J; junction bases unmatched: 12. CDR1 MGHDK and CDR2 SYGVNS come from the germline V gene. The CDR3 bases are TGTGCCAGCAGGGGACAGGGTGTCCTCCGTGGGCAGTACTTC. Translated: CASRGQGVLRGQYF.

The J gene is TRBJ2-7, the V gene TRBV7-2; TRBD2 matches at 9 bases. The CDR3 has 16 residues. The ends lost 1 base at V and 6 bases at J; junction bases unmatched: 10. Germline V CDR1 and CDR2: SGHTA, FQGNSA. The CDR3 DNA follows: TGTGCCAGCAGCTTAGAACGGGGCGGGAGGGCCTCCGAGCAGTACTTC. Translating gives CASSLERGGRASEQYF.

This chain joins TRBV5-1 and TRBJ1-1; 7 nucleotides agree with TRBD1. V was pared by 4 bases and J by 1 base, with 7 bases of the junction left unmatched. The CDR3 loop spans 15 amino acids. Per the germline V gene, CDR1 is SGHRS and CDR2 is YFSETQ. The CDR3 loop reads CASSESTGRNTEAFF. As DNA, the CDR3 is TGCGCCAGCAGCGAATCGACAGGGAGGAACACTGAAGCTTTCTTT.

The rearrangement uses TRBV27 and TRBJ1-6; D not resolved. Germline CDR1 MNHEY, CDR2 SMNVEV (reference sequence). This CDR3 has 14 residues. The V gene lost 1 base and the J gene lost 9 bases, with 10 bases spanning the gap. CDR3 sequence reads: CASSLWGGGSPLHF. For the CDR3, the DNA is TGTGCCAGCAGTTTATGGGGAGGAGGTTCACCCCTCCACTTT.

This CDR3 reads CSVEASGTDTQYF. The CDR3, as DNA: TGCAGCGTTGAAGCCAGCGGAACAGATACGCAGTATTTT. The J gene is TRBJ2-3, the V gene TRBV29-1; D possibly corresponds to TRBD2 (5 bases). The V and J ends lost 1 base and 3 bases respectively, with 8 bases between them. The CDR3 sequence is 13 residues long. The germline gives CDR1 SQVTM, CDR2 ANQGSEA.

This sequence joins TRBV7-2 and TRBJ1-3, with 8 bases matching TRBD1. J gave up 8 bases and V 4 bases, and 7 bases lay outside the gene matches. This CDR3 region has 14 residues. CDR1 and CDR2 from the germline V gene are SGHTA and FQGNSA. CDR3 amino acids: CASSSLTQGDTIYF. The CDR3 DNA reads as TGTGCCAGCAGCTCACTTACACAGGGGGACACCATATATTTT.

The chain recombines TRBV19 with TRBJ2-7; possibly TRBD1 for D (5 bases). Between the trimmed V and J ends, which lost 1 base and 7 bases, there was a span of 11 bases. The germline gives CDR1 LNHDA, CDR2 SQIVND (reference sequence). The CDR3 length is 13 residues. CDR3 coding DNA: TGTGCCAGTAGTATAGGCCCAGGGCGGGAGCAGTACTTC. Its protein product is CASSIGPGREQYF.

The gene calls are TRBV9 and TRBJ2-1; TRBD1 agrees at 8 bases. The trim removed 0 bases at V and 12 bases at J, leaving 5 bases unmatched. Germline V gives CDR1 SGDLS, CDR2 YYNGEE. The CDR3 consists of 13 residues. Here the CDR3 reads CASSVAGGVGQFF. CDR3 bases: TGTGCCAGCAGCGTAGCAGGGGGCGTTGGGCAGTTCTTC.

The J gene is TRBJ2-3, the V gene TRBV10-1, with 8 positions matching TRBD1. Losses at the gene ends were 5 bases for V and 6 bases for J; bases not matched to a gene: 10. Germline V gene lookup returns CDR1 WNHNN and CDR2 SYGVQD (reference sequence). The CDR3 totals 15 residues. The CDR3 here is CASSSDRATSDTQYF. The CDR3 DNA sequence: TGCGCCAGCAGTTCGGACAGGGCGACGTCGGATACGCAGTATTTT.

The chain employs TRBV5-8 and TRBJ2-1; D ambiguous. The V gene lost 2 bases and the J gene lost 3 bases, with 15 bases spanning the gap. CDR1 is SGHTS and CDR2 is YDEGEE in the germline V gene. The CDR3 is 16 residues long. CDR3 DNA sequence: TGTGCCAGCAGCTTCGCGGTCATCTCGGGCTACAATGAGCAGTTCTTC. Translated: CASSFAVISGYNEQFF.

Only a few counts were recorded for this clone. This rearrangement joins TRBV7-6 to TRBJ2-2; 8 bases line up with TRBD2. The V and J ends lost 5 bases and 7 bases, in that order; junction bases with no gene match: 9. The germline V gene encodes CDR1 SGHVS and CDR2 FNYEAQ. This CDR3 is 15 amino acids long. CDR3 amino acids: CASSKRGGRSGELFF. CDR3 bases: TGTGCCAGCAGCAAACGGGGGGGCCGAAGCGGGGAGCTGTTTTTT.

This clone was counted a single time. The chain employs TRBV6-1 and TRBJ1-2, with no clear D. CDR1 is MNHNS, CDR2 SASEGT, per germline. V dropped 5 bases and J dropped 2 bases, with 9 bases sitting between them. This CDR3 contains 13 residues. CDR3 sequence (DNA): TGTGCCAGCAGTATCGACGGGAACTATGGCTACACCTTC. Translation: CASSIDGNYGYTF.

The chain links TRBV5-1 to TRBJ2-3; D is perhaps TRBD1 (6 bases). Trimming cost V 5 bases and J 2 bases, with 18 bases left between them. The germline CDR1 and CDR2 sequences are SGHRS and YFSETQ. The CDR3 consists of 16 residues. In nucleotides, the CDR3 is TGCGCCAGCAGGCCCAGAACGGGACACCCCACAGATACGCAGTATTTT. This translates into CASRPRTGHPTDTQYF.